This entry is about one T cell receptor beta chain. CDR1 is KGHSH and CDR2 is LQKENI in the germline V gene. V lost 3 bases, J lost 1 base, and 12 bases lay in between. This CDR3 contains 15 residues. Use of 60 Vbeta and 13 Jbeta primers characterized the PCR. Repertoires were generated with immunoSEQ multiplex PCR, while TCRdb's copy carries only in-frame clones and drops some. The table has around 160,000 clones, 68% seen once. The sample originates from a study of cytomegalovirus exposure and HLA in healthy donors. This rearrangement joins TRBV18 to TRBJ1-1; no clear D gene. The source is a man between 45 and 60 years old in good health and CMV-seronegative. Sequencing used PBMCs. Here the CDR3 reads CASSPLVGANTEAFF. The CDR3 region has the DNA TGTGCCAGCTCACCTCTCGTCGGAGCGAACACTGAAGCTTTCTTT. Variable domain in full (rest from reference TRBV18 and TRBJ1-1): NAGVMQNPRHLVRRRGQEARLRCSPMKGHSHVYWYRQLPEEGLKFMVYLQKENIIDESGMPKERFSAEFPKEGPSILRIQQVVRGDSAAYFCASSPLVGANTEAFFGQGTRLTVV.